These 7 T cell receptor beta chains share one sample of origin, sequenced in a study of blood T cell repertoires in COVID-19 (dated by TCRdb to 2018 to 2020). The method behind the library was the immunoSEQ multiplex PCR assay. TCRdb holds this immuneACCESS table with in-frame rearrangements only. Some clones are missing; in checked studies, unresolved V genes explain under half, and the rest has no known cause. The sample table contains a few hundred thousand clones; only one count was recorded for less than 90% of them. The ten biggest clones cover around 12% of the sample. Sequencing used peripheral blood. The receptors come from a woman in her seventies with COVID-19, enrolled during active disease.

This chain uses TRBV5-4 with TRBJ2-1; D might be TRBD1 (5 bases). V was shortened by 4 bases and J by 5 bases, with 13 bases between the two germline ends. The CDR3 is 14 amino acids. CDR1 is SGHNT and CDR2 is YYREEE in the germline V gene (reference sequence). CDR3 nucleotide sequence: TGTGCCAGCAGCCCGGACACGTTTAACAATGAGCAGTTCTTC. Translating gives CASSPDTFNNEQFF. Full variable domain (outside the CDR3, taken from reference TRBV5-4 and TRBJ2-1): ETGVTQSPTHLIKTRGQQVTLRCSSQSGHNTVSWYQQALGQGPQFIFQYYREEENGRGNFPPRFSGLQFPNYSSELNVNALELDDSALYLCASSPDTFNNEQFFGPGTRLTVL.

This clone showed up just once. The chain uses TRBV7-8 and TRBJ2-3, with 8 bases matching TRBD2. V lost 5 bases and J lost 3; bases outside the gene matches: 7. The CDR3 is 15 amino acids. Germline loops: CDR1 SGHVS, CDR2 FQNEAQ. The CDR3 DNA sequence: TGTGCCAGCAGCCTAGAGCGGGAGCGGACAGATACGCAGTATTTT. Its translation is CASSLERERTDTQYF. The whole variable domain, remainder taken from reference TRBV7-8 and TRBJ2-3, is GAGVSQSPRYKVAKRGQDVALRCDPISGHVSLFWYQQALGQGPEFLTYFQNEAQLDKSGLPSDRFFAERPEGSVSTLKIQRTQQEDSAVYLCASSLERERTDTQYFGPGTRLTVL.

The chain couples TRBV10-1 to TRBJ2-2; 10 bases align to TRBD2. The J segment lost 5 bases and the V segment lost 7 bases, leaving 19 bases of the junction unmatched. CDR1 and CDR2 from the germline V gene are WNHNN and SYGVQD (reference sequence). The CDR3 spans 19 residues. The CDR3 sequence: CASIRPRSSGGPLTGELFF. The CDR3 DNA sequence: TGCGCCAGCATCCGGCCCCGTTCTAGCGGGGGCCCTCTTACCGGGGAGCTGTTTTTT.

This chain links TRBV5-8 with TRBJ2-1, with 11 bases that match TRBD2. The germline V gene encodes CDR1 SGHTS and CDR2 YDEGEE. The CDR3 consists of 17 residues. Trimming cost V 4 bases and J 6 bases; bases outside gene matches: 12. The CDR3 sequence: CASSNPIAGGHSNEQFF. DNA of the CDR3: TGTGCCAGCAGCAACCCCATAGCGGGGGGGCACAGCAATGAGCAGTTCTTC. The full variable domain, with the rest looked up from reference TRBV5-8 and TRBJ2-1, is EAGVTQSPTHLIKTRGQQATLRCSPISGHTSVYWYQQALGLGLQFLLWYDEGEERNRGNFPPRFSGRQFPNYSSELNVNALELEDSALYLCASSNPIAGGHSNEQFFGPGTRLTVL.

The sample holds one count of this clone. The gene calls are TRBV5-1 and TRBJ2-3, with D possibly being TRBD1 (6 bases). V was shortened by 0 bases and J by 0 bases, with 8 bases between the two germline ends. Germline V gene sequence: CDR1 SGHRS, CDR2 YFSETQ. CDR3 length equals 15 residues. CDR3 nucleotides: TGCGCCAGCAGCTTGGTGGGGGCTAGCACAGATACGCAGTATTTT. Amino acids: CASSLVGASTDTQYF.

This chain joins TRBV30 and TRBJ2-5; D may be TRBD1 (6 bases). The CDR3 loop spans 13 amino acids. Between the trimmed V and J ends, which lost 1 base and 2 bases, there was a span of 8 bases. Germline CDR1 is GTSNPN and CDR2 is SVGIG (reference sequence). The DNA for the CDR3 is TGTGCCTGGAGTGGACAGGTGCAAGAGACCCAGTACTTC. Encoded protein: CAWSGQVQETQYF.

The chain carries TRBV2 and TRBJ1-1; the D gene is possibly TRBD1 (6 bases). CDR1 is SNHLY and CDR2 is FYNNEI in the germline V gene. V lost 3 bases and J lost 2, with 10 bases in between. The CDR3 has 14 amino acids. The CDR3 DNA sequence: TGTGCCAGCAGTGATAGGACAGCCAACACTGAAGCTTTCTTT. This sequence encodes CASSDRTANTEAFF.